This T cell receptor (beta chain) came from a study of breast tumors, draining lymph nodes, adjacent tissues. The CDR3 consists of 17 residues. Germline CDR1 KGHDR, CDR2 SFDVKD. The trim removed 0 bases at V and 5 bases at J, leaving 9 bases unmatched. From the multiplex PCR reads, TCRdb called clonotypes with MiXCR, one entry per CDR3 protein. The sample holds 60,000 to 70,000 distinct CDR3 sequences, roughly 57% seen once. The rearrangement joins TRBV24-1 to TRBJ2-5; 9 bases map to TRBD2. The TCR was taken from a female donor with breast cancer. Some clones in this sample may be carry-over from other donors' samples. Input material: breast tumor tissue. This CDR3 reads CATSDLPGLAGRETQYF. CDR3 in DNA: TGTGCCACCAGTGATTTGCCGGGGCTAGCGGGAAGGGAGACCCAGTACTTC.